The source of this T cell receptor (beta chain) is a study of memory CD4+ T cells and cytomegalovirus serostatus. As for the study in general: Healthy Belgian adult donors included several CMV-positive and some 24 CMV-negative people. Study-wide results and limits: Repertoires predicted CMV serostatus with median bootstrapped AUC of approximately 0.95. The CMV-associated TCR signature appears largely within the CD4+ memory repertoire.

Clones were read by immunoSEQ multiplex PCR, and TCRdb kept only the in-frame ones, dropping some. The table has some 50,000 clones, 60% to 80% seen once. As concerns this clone: Its specificity is unknown.

Single viable CD3+CD4+CD8-CD45RO+ cells were sorted as the memory CD4+ T cells. CDR3 length: 13 residues. V dropped 8 bases and J dropped 8 bases, with 19 bases sitting between them. CDR1 is SQVTM and CDR2 is ANQGSEA in the germline V gene. The sample consisted of memory CD4+ T cells from blood. The source is an adult in good health and CMV-seronegative. This chain links TRBV29-1 with TRBJ2-1; no clear D. Written as DNA, the CDR3 is TGCAGCCTGTTAAGACCCTCCAACGATGAGCAGTTCTTC. It codes for CSLLRPSNDEQFF.